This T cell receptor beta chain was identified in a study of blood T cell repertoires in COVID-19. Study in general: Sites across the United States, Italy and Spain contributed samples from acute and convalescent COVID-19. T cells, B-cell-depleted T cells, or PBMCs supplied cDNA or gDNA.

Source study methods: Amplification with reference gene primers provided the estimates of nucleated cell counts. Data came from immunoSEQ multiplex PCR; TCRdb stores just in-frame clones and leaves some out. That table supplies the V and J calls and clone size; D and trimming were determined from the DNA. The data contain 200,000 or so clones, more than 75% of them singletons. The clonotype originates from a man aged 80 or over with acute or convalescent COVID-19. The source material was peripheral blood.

Here the CDR3 reads CASSLDQMNTEAFF. The CDR3 nucleotides are TGTGCCAGCAGCTTAGATCAGATGAACACTGAAGCTTTCTTT. The V call is TRBV11-2, the J call TRBJ1-1; D remains ambiguous. The CDR3 runs to 14 residues. CDR1 is SGHAT, CDR2 FQNNGV, per germline. The V and J ends lost 0 bases and 0 bases respectively, with 5 bases between them. The full variable domain, its missing parts supplied by reference TRBV11-2 and TRBJ1-1, is EAGVAQSPRYKIIEKRQSVAFWCNPISGHATLYWYQQILGQGPKLLIQFQNNGVVDDSQLPKDRFSAERLKGVDSTLKIQPAKLEDSAVYLCASSLDQMNTEAFFGQGTRLTVV.